One and the same sample provided the 12 T cell receptor beta chains below, sequenced in a study of blood T cell dynamics during melanoma immunotherapy. TCRdb keeps only in-frame clones here, not all; method: immunoSEQ multiplex PCR. The sample lists about 10,000 clones; 88% were seen once. The time point was: week 3, after first cycle of checkpoint inhibitor. Source: blood, taken from a patient treated with checkpoint blockade. The receptor set was obtained from a human donor with melanoma.

The chain combines TRBV5-1 with TRBJ2-1; 8 bases match TRBD2. From germline, CDR1 is SGHRS and CDR2 YFSETQ. Trimming took 1 base from V and 7 from J; bases not matched to a gene: 10. This CDR3 region has 16 residues. CDR3 in amino acids: CASSLIGGAGWNEQFF. In DNA, the CDR3 is TGCGCCAGCAGCTTGATCGGGGGGGCCGGATGGAATGAGCAGTTCTTC.

The chain combines TRBV19 with TRBJ1-2; D ambiguous. The V gene lost 5 bases and the J gene lost 8 bases, with 12 bases spanning the gap. The CDR3 has 12 residues. Per the germline V gene, CDR1 is LNHDA and CDR2 is SQIVND (reference sequence). As DNA, the CDR3 is TGTGCCAGTAGTCCTCGGACGTCCGGCTACACCTTC. It encodes CASSPRTSGYTF.

In its sample, this clone was seen a few times. The chain joins TRBV9 to TRBJ1-2; 7 bases agree with TRBD1. The germline V gene encodes CDR1 SGDLS and CDR2 YYNGEE. With 1 base clipped from V and 8 bases from J, the junction kept 11 bases outside the gene matches. The CDR3 has 15 residues. The CDR3 loop reads CASSVTAEGARGYTF. CDR3 nucleotide sequence: TGTGCCAGCAGCGTAACCGCGGAGGGGGCGAGGGGCTACACCTTC.

This chain links TRBV9 with TRBJ2-7; 9 bases match TRBD1. The CDR3 runs 14 residues. CDR1 SGDLS and CDR2 YYNGEE come from the germline V gene. The V gene end was trimmed by 0 bases and the J gene end by 3 bases; junction bases not matched to a gene: 1. CDR3 bases: TGTGCCAGCAGCGTAGGGGACAGGGACTACGAGCAGTACTTC. It encodes CASSVGDRDYEQYF.

The V call is TRBV7-2, the J call TRBJ2-2, with 7 nucleotides matching TRBD1. This CDR3 is built from 16 residues. V gave up 4 bases and J gave up 0 bases; unmatched junction bases: 5. Looked up from germline, CDR1 is SGHTA and CDR2 is FQGNSA. The CDR3 coding sequence is TGTGCCAGCAGCTCGCGGACAGGAGCGAACACCGGGGAGCTGTTTTTT. As protein: CASSSRTGANTGELFF.

The gene calls are TRBV6-5 and TRBJ1-3, with D unresolved. The CDR3 contains 15 residues. Looked up from germline, CDR1 is MNHEY and CDR2 is SVGAGI. Trimming left V 0 bases short and J 0 bases short, with 6 bases between. CDR3 coding DNA: TGTGCCAGCAGTTACTCGTCCAACTCTGGAAACACCATATATTTT. Its protein product is CASSYSSNSGNTIYF.

The rearrangement uses TRBV19 and TRBJ1-1, with a possible D match to TRBD1 (5 bases). Germline CDR1 reads LNHDA; CDR2 reads SQIVND (reference sequence). This CDR3 region has 17 residues. V gave up 6 bases and J gave up 1 base, with 21 bases separating them. The CDR3 is CASSVPGTFLANTEAFF. The CDR3, as DNA: TGTGCCAGTAGCGTACCGGGGACTTTTCTGGCGAACACTGAAGCTTTCTTT.

V usage is TRBV5-1 and J usage is TRBJ1-4; no reliable D call. In germline, CDR1 is SGHRS, CDR2 YFSETQ. CDR3 length: 13 residues. The germline V and J ends were trimmed by 2 bases and 5 bases, with 7 bases remaining between them. The CDR3 sequence is CASSLGPNEKLFF. The CDR3 DNA follows: TGCGCCAGCAGCTTAGGCCCCAATGAAAAACTGTTTTTT.

The rearrangement uses TRBV18 and TRBJ2-5; the D gene is possibly TRBD2 (6 bases). The CDR3 covers 14 residues. Deletions cut 2 bases from V and 5 bases from J, with 12 bases between. CDR1 KGHSH and CDR2 LQKENI come from the germline V gene. CDR3 sequence (DNA): TGTGCCAGCTCACCAAGAGGAGGAGGGGAGACCCAGTACTTC. It encodes CASSPRGGGETQYF.

This clone was detected only once. The gene calls are TRBV5-4 and TRBJ2-3; 9 positions agree with TRBD1. Germline-derived CDR1 and CDR2 are SGHNT and YYREEE (reference sequence). CDR3 length equals 14 residues. Unmatched junction bases numbered 3, after V lost 2 bases and J lost 5 bases. The CDR3 sequence is CASSLQGAEDTQYF. CDR3 DNA: TGTGCCAGCAGCTTACAGGGGGCGGAAGATACGCAGTATTTT.

The chain recombines TRBV11-2 with TRBJ1-5; TRBD1 is a possible D gene (5 bases). Trimming stripped 5 bases from V and 7 bases from J, with 15 bases between. The CDR3 totals 14 residues. CDR1 is SGHAT, CDR2 FQNNGV, per germline. CDR3: CASSINPGGQPQHF. In DNA, the CDR3 is TGTGCCAGCAGCATAAACCCCGGGGGGCAGCCCCAGCATTTT.

The rearrangement joins TRBV11-2 to TRBJ1-6; 7 bases align to TRBD1. The V segment lost 3 bases and the J segment 10 bases; nucleotides outside the gene matches: 6. The CDR3 has 14 amino acids. Germline-derived CDR1 and CDR2 are SGHAT and FQNNGV. CDR3 sequence: CASSFQGVESPLHF. CDR3 DNA: TGTGCCAGCAGCTTCCAGGGGGTAGAATCACCCCTCCACTTT. The full variable domain, completed using reference TRBV11-2 and TRBJ1-6, is EAGVAQSPRYKIIEKRQSVAFWCNPISGHATLYWYQQILGQGPKLLIQFQNNGVVDDSQLPKDRFSAERLKGVDSTLKIQPAKLEDSAVYLCASSFQGVESPLHFGNGTRLTVT.